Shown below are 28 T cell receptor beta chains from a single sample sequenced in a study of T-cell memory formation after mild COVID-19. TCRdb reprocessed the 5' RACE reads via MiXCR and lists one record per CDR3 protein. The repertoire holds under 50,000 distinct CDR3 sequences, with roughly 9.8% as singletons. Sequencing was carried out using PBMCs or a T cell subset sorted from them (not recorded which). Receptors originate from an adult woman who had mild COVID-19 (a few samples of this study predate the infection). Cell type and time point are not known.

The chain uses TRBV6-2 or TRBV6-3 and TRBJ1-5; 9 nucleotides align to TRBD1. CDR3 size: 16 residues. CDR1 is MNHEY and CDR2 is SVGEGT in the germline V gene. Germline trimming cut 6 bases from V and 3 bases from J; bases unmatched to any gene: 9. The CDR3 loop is CASRSGTGNLNQPQHF. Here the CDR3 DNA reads TGTGCCAGCAGGTCCGGGACAGGGAACCTCAATCAGCCCCAGCATTTT.

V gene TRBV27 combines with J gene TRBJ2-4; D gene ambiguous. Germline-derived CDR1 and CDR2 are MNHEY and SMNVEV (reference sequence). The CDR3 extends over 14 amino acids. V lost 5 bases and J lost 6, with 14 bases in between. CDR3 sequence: CASSPDTGRNIQYF. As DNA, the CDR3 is TGTGCCAGCAGTCCGGATACGGGTCGAAACATTCAGTACTTC.

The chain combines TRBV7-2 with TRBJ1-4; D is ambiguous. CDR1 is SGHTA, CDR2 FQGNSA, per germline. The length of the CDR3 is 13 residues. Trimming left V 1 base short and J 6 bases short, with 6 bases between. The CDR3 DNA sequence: TGTGCCAGCAGCTTAGGACGTCATGAAAAACTGTTTTTT. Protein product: CASSLGRHEKLFF.

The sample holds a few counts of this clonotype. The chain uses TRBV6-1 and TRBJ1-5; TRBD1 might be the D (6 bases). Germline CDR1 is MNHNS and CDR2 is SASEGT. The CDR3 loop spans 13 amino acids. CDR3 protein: CALGRGANQPQHF. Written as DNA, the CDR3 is TGTGCTCTTGGGCGGGGGGCCAATCAGCCCCAGCATTTT.

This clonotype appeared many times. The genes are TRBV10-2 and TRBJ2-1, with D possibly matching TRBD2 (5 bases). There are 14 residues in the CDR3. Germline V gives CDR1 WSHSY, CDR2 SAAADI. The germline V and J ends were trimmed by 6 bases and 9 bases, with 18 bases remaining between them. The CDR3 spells CASRLGSLGSEQFF. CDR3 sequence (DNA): TGCGCCAGCAGACTAGGCAGCCTAGGTAGTGAGCAGTTCTTC.

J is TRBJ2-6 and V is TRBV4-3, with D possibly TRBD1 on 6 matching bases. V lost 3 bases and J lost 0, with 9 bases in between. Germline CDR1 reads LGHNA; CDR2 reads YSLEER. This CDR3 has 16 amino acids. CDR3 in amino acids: CASSHDRSSGANVLTF. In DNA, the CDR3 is TGCGCCAGCAGCCACGACAGGAGCTCTGGGGCCAACGTCCTGACTTTC.

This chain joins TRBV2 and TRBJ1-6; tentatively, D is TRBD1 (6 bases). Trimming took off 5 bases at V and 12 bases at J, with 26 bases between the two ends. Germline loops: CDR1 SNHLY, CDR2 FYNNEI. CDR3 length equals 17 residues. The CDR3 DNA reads TGTGCCAGCAGTCCCGGAGGGTGGGGGACACCAGGAAGACCCCTCCACTTT. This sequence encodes CASSPGGWGTPGRPLHF.

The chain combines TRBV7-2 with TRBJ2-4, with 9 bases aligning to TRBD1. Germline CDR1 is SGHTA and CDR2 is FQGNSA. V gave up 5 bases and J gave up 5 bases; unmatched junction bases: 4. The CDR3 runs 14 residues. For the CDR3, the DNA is TGTGCCAGCAGCCAGGGACAGGGTGAAAACATTCAGTACTTC. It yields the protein CASSQGQGENIQYF.

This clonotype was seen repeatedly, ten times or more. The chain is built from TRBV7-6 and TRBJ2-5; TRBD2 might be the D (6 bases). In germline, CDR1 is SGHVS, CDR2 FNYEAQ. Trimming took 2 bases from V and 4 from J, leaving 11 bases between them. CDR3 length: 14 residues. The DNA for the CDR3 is TGTGCCAGCAGCTTAACGGGAGTTGGAGAGACCCAGTACTTC. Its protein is CASSLTGVGETQYF.

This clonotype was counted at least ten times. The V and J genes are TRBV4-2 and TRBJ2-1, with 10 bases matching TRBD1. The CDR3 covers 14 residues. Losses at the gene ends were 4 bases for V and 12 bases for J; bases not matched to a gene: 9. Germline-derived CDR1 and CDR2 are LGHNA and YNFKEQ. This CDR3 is CASSPGTGVVGQFF. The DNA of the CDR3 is TGTGCCAGCAGCCCCGGGACAGGGGTGGTGGGGCAGTTCTTC.

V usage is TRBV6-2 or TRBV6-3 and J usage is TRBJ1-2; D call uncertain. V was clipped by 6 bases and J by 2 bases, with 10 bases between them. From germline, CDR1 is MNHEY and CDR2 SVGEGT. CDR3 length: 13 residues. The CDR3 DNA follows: TGTGCCAGCAGACTTGACGGGAACTATGGCTACACCTTC. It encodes CASRLDGNYGYTF.

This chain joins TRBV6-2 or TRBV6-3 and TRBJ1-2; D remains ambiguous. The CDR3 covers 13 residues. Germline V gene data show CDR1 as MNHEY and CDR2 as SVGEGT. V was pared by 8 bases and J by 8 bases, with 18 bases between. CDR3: CASLRRTVEGYTF. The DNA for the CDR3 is TGTGCCAGCCTCCGCCGGACTGTCGAAGGCTACACCTTC.

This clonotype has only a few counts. For the CDR3, the DNA is TGTGCCAGCGGAGAGACCCAGTACTTC. It encodes CASGETQYF. V gene TRBV7-8 combines with J gene TRBJ2-5; D unclear. Trimming left V 8 bases short and J 4 bases short, with 2 bases between. Germline CDR1 reads SGHVS; CDR2 reads FQNEAQ. CDR3 length: 9 residues.

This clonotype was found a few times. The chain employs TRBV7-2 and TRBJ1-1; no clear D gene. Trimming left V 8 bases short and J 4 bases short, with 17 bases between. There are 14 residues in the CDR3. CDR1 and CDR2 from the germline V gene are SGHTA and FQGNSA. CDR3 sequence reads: CASSLGPRGTEAFF. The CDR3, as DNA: TGTGCCAGCTCTCTAGGGCCACGAGGCACTGAAGCTTTCTTT. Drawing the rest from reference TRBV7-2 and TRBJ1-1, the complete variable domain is GAGVSQSPSNKVTEKGKDVELRCDPISGHTALYWYRQSLGQGLEFLIYFQGNSAPDKSGLPSDRFSAERTGGSVSTLTIQRTQQEDSAVYLCASSLGPRGTEAFFGQGTRLTVV.

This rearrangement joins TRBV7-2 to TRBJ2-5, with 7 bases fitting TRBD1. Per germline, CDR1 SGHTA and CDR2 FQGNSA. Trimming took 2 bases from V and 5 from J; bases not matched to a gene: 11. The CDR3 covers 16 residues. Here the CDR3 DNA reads TGTGCCAGCAGCTTAACCGGGACAGTAATCGGGGAGACCCAGTACTTC. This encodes CASSLTGTVIGETQYF.

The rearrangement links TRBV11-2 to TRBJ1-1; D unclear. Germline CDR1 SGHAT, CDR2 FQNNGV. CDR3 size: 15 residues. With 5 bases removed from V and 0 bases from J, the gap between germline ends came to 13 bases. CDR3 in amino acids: CASSPSGIMNTEAFF. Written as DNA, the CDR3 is TGTGCCAGCAGCCCTTCCGGGATAATGAACACTGAAGCTTTCTTT.

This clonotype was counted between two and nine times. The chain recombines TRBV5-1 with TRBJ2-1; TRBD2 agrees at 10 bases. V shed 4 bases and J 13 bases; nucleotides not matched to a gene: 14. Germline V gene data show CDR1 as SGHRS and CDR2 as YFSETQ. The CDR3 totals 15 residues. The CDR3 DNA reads TGCGCCAGCAGCCTCCGAGGGGAGCGGGAGGGCCCTCAGTTCTTC. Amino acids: CASSLRGEREGPQFF.

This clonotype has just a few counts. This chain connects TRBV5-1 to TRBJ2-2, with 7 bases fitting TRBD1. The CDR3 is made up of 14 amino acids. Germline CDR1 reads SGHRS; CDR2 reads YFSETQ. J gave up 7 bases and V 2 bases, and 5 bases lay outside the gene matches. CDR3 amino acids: CASSFDRVGGELFF. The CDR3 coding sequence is TGCGCCAGCAGCTTTGACAGGGTCGGCGGGGAGCTGTTTTTT.

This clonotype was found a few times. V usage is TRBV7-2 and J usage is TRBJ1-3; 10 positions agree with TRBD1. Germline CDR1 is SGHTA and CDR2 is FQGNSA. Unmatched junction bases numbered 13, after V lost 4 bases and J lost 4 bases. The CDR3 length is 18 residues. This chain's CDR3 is CASSSPMSTGGVGNTIYF. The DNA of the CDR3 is TGTGCCAGCAGCTCCCCCATGTCGACAGGGGGCGTCGGAAACACCATATATTTT.

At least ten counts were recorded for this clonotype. The CDR3 region is CASSYSGQFPVTGELFF. CDR3 coding DNA: TGTGCCAGCAGTTACTCCGGACAGTTCCCGGTCACCGGGGAGCTGTTTTTT. J is TRBJ2-2 and V is TRBV6-6; a weak D match, TRBD1 (6 bases). The CDR3 has 17 residues. The germline CDR1 and CDR2 sequences are MNHNY and SVGAGI (reference sequence). Trimming removed 0 bases at V and 4 bases at J, with 15 bases between.

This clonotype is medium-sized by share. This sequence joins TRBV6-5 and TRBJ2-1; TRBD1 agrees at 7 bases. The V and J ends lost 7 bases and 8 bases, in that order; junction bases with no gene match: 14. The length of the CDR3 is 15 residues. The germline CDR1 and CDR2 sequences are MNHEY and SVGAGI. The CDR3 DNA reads TGTGCCAGCACCCTGCGTGACAGGGCCATCGATGAGCAGTTCTTC. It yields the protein CASTLRDRAIDEQFF.

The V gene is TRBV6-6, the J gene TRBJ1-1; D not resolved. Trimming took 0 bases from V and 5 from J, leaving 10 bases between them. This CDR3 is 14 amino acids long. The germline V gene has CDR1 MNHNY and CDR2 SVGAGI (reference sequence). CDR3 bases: TGTGCCAGCAGTTACTCAGCGGAGGGAACTGAAGCTTTCTTT. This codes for CASSYSAEGTEAFF.

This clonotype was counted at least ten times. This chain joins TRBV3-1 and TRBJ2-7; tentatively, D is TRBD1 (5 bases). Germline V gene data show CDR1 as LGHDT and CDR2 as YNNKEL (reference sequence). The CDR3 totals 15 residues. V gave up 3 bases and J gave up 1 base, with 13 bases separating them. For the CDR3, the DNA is TGTGCCAGCAGCCACCCCCAGGGTAGGTCCTACGAGCAGTACTTC. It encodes CASSHPQGRSYEQYF.

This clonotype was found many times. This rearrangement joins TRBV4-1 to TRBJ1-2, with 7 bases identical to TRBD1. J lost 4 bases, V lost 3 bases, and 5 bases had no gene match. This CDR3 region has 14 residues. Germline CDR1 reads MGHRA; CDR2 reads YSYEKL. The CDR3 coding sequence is TGCGCCAGCAGCCAGCCCCAGGGGGGCTATGGCTACACCTTC. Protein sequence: CASSQPQGGYGYTF.

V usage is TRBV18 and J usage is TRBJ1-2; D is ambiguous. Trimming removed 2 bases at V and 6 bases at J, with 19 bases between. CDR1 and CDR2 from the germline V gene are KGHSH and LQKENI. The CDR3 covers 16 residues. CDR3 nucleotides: TGTGCCAGCTCACCATTCGAGTCCGAGCCCGCCCATGGCTACACCTTC. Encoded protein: CASSPFESEPAHGYTF. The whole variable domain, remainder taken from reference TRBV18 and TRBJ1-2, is NAGVMQNPRHLVRRRGQEARLRCSPMKGHSHVYWYRQLPEEGLKFMVYLQKENIIDESGMPKERFSAEFPKEGPSILRIQQVVRGDSAAYFCASSPFESEPAHGYTFGSGTRLTVV.

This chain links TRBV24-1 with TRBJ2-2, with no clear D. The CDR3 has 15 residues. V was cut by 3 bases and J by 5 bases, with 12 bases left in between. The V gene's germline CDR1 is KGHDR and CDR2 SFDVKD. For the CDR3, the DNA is TGTGCCACCAGTGATGGAGCACTGGGGACCGGGGAGCTGTTTTTT. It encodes CATSDGALGTGELFF.

CDR3 sequence reads: CASSPGPGRGTGNTIYF. The CDR3 bases are TGTGCCAGCAGCCCCGGACCGGGCAGGGGAACAGGAAACACCATATATTTT. The J gene is TRBJ1-3, the V gene TRBV7-2; a possible D gene is TRBD1 (6 bases). The germline V gene encodes CDR1 SGHTA and CDR2 FQGNSA. This CDR3 has 17 amino acids. V shed 5 bases and J shed 4 bases, with 21 bases lying between them.

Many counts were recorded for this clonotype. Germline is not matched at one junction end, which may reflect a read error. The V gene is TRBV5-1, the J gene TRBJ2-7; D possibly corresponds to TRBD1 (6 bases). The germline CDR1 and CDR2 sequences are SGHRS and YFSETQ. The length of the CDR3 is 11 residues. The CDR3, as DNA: TGCGCCAGCAGCATAGGACAGTTGGTTATCTTC. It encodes CASSIGQLVIF.